This T cell receptor (beta chain) was captured in a study of CD8+CD57+ T cells in acquired aplastic anemia. Study background: DNA from sorted CD4+ and CD8+ cells averaged roughly 3.4 ug.

Sequencing was done on patients that had shown CD8+CD57+ cell expansion by flow cytometry. As a group, the patients uniformly had severe acquired aplastic anemia. Study results and limitations: Under 35 was the count of CD8+ CDR3 sequences that patients shared with controls. Patients did not significantly differ from controls in CD8+ Simpson's diversity.

Genomic DNA was employed as the template in profiling TCR beta VDJ and CDR3. TCRdb redid the calling of the reads with MiXCR, one entry per CDR3 protein. The profile shows 150,000 to 200,000 distinct CDR3 sequences, roughly three fifths of them singletons. V lost 4 bases, J lost 8 bases, and 11 bases lay in between. The CDR3 extends over 13 amino acids. Germline V gene data show CDR1 as KGHSH and CDR2 as LQKENI. Turning to this clonotype: The antigen remains undetermined.

The sample comprised sorted CD4+, CD8+, or CD8+CD57+ T cells (not recorded which) from PBMCs. The TCR sequence derives from a human donor with aplastic anemia. The chain combines TRBV18 with TRBJ2-2; no clear D gene. This chain's CDR3 is CASSQPSTGELFF. The CDR3 coding sequence is TGTGCCAGCTCACAGCCCTCGACAGGGGAGCTGTTTTTT. Supplemented by reference TRBV18 and TRBJ2-2, the full variable domain reads NAGVMQNPRHLVRRRGQEARLRCSPMKGHSHVYWYRQLPEEGLKFMVYLQKENIIDESGMPKERFSAEFPKEGPSILRIQQVVRGDSAAYFCASSQPSTGELFFGEGSRLTVL.